The rows below give T cell receptor beta chains drawn from one sample of a study of memory CD4+ T cells and cytomegalovirus serostatus. Profiling relied on immunoSEQ multiplex PCR, and the TCRdb table lists in-frame clones only, not all of them. This table has about 26,000 clones, around 72% appearing once. Material for sequencing was memory CD4+ T cells from blood. All receptors derive from an adult in good health and CMV-seronegative. Both conserved end residues are part of each CDR3. The D gene is left open where the match is weak. Where a row states a size, it is once, few, many or the class of an expanded clone; other rows omit it.

j_call: TRBJ1-2; cdr3_length: 16; d_call: TRBD1; clone_size: -; v_call: TRBV5-1; cdr3_aa: CASSPRTGTRDYGYTF; cdr3_nt: TGCGCCAGCAGCCCGCGGACAGGTACGAGGGACTATGGCTACACCTTC
j_call: TRBJ2-7; cdr3_length: 14; d_call: TRBD1; clone_size: -; v_call: TRBV19; cdr3_aa: CASREGQEPYEQYF; cdr3_nt: TGTGCCAGTAGGGAGGGACAGGAACCCTACGAGCAGTACTTC
j_call: TRBJ2-3; cdr3_length: 14; d_call: -; clone_size: few; v_call: TRBV19; cdr3_aa: CASRARSTGDTQYF; cdr3_nt: TGTGCCAGTAGGGCCCGATCCACCGGGGATACGCAGTATTTT
j_call: TRBJ1-2; cdr3_length: 14; d_call: -; clone_size: -; v_call: TRBV7-9; cdr3_aa: CASSLDYRFYGYTF; cdr3_nt: TGTGCCAGCAGCTTAGATTACAGATTCTATGGCTACACCTTC
j_call: TRBJ1-5; cdr3_length: 16; d_call: -; clone_size: few; v_call: TRBV19; cdr3_aa: CASSTLQRNSNQPQHF; cdr3_nt: TGTGCCAGTAGTACTCTACAGAGAAATAGCAATCAGCCCCAGCATTTT
j_call: TRBJ1-4; cdr3_length: 15; d_call: -; clone_size: -; v_call: TRBV7-2; cdr3_aa: CASSLNWGGGEKLFF; cdr3_nt: TGTGCCAGCAGCTTAAATTGGGGGGGCGGTGAAAAACTGTTTTTT
j_call: TRBJ2-1; cdr3_length: 13; d_call: -; clone_size: -; v_call: TRBV4-3; cdr3_aa: CASSQDYYNEQFF; cdr3_nt: TGCGCCAGCAGCCAAGATTATTACAATGAGCAGTTCTTC
j_call: TRBJ1-6; cdr3_length: 16; d_call: TRBD1; clone_size: -; v_call: TRBV5-1; cdr3_aa: CASSLNRGSDNSPLHF; cdr3_nt: TGCGCCAGCAGCTTGAACAGGGGCTCTGATAATTCACCCCTCCACTTT
j_call: TRBJ2-7; cdr3_length: 15; d_call: TRBD1; clone_size: -; v_call: TRBV28; cdr3_aa: CASSLGTGVAYEQYF; cdr3_nt: TGTGCCAGCAGTTTAGGGACAGGGGTGGCCTACGAGCAGTACTTC
j_call: TRBJ2-3; cdr3_length: 14; d_call: -; clone_size: -; v_call: TRBV5-1; cdr3_aa: CASSPSGSTDTQYF; cdr3_nt: TGCGCCAGCAGCCCCTCCGGGAGCACAGATACGCAGTATTTT
j_call: TRBJ2-1; cdr3_length: 13; d_call: -; clone_size: -; v_call: TRBV19; cdr3_aa: CATIGQGTDEQFF; cdr3_nt: TGTGCCACAATAGGGCAGGGCACCGATGAGCAGTTCTTC